This T cell receptor beta chain came from a study of human T cells and chemical hapten exposure. Study-wide background: Chiefly women, the patients showed alopecia areata, totalis or universalis.

Notes on the study in general: Patch test score rose with PT1 expanded TCRs, significant at 8, 16, 32, not 4. The number of TCRs above 1 in 1000 frequency did not change after DPC sensitization.

Time point reported: pre-sensitization, week 0. Stated treatment: therapeutic diphenylcyclopropenone sensitization with weekly scalp DPC. The germline CDR1 and CDR2 sequences are SGHRS and YFSETQ. The length of the CDR3 is 15 residues. The V gene end was trimmed by 4 bases and the J gene end by 4 bases; junction bases not matched to a gene: 6. In its sample, this clonotype was seen many times. Its antigen is undetermined. TCRdb reprocessed the RACE reads with MiXCR, giving one entry per CDR3 protein. The table lists approximately 100,000 distinct CDR3 sequences, roughly 12% of them singletons. The specimen comprised whole blood, sampled in connection with sensitization to the hapten diphenylcyclopropenone (DPC). The chain has TRBV5-1 and TRBJ2-1, with TRBD1 matching over 9 bases. The clonotype was recovered from a woman between 50 and 59 years old with alopecia areata. Some clones in this sample may be carry-over from other donors' samples. The CDR3: CASSPTGGYYNEQFF. DNA for the CDR3: TGCGCCAGCAGCCCTACAGGGGGCTATTACAATGAGCAGTTCTTC.